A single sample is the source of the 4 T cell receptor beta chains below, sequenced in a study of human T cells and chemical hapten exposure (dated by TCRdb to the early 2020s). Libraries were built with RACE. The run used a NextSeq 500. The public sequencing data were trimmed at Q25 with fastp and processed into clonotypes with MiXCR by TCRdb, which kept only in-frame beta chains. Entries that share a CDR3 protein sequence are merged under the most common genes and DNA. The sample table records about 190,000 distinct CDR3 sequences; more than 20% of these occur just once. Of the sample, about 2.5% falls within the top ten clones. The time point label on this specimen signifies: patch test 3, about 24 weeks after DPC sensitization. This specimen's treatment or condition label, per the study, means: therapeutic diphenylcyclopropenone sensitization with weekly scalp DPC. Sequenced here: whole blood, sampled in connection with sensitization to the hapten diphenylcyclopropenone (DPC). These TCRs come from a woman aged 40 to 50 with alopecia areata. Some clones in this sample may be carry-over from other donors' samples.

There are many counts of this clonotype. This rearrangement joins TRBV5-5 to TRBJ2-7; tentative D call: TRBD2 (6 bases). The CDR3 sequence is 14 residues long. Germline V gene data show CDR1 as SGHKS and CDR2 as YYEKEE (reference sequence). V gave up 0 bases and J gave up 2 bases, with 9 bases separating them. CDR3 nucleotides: TGTGCCAGCAGCTTGGGCGGGGCGCCCTACGAGCAGTACTTC. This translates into CASSLGGAPYEQYF. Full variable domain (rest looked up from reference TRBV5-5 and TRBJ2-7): DAGVTQSPTHLIKTRGQQVTLRCSPISGHKSVSWYQQVLGQGPQFIFQYYEKEERGRGNFPDRFSARQFPNYSSELNVNALLLGDSALYLCASSLGGAPYEQYFGPGTRLTVT.

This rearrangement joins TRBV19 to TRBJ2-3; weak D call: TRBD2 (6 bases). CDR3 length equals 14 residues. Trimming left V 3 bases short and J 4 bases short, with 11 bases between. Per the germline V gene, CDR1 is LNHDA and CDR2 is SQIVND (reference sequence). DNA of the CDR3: TGTGCCAGTAGTATTGTAGCGGCAGCAGATACGCAGTATTTT. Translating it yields CASSIVAAADTQYF.

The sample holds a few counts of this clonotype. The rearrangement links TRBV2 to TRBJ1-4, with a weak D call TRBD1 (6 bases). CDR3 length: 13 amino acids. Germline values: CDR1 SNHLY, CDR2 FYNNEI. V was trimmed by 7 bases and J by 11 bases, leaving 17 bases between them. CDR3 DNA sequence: TGTGCCAGCACCCGTATATCTACAGGGAAACTGTTTTTT. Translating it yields CASTRISTGKLFF.

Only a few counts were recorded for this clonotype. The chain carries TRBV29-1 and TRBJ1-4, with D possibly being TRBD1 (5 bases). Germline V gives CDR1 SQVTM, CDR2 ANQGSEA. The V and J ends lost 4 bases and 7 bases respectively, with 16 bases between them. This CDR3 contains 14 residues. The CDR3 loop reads CSVVLGGYGEKLFF. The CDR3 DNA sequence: TGCAGCGTTGTTTTGGGGGGTTATGGTGAAAAACTGTTTTTT.